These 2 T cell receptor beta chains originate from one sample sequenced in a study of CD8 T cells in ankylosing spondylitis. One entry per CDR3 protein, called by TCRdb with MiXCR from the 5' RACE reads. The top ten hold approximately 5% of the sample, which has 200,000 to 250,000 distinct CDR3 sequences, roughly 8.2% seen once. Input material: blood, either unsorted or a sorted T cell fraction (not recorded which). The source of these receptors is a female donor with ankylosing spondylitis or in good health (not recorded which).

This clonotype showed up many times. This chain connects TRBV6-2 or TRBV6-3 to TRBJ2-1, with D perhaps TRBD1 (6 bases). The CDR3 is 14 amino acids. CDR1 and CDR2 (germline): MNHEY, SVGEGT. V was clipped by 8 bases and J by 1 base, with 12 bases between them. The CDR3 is CASDSTGSYNEQFF. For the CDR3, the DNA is TGTGCCAGCGACTCGACAGGATCCTACAATGAGCAGTTCTTC.

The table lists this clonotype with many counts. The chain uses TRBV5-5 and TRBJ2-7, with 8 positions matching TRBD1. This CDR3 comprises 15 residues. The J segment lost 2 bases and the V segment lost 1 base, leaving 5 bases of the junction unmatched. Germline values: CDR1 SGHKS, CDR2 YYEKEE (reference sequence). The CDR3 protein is CASSLTGGLAYEQYF. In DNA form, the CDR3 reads TGTGCCAGCAGCTTGACAGGGGGGCTAGCCTACGAGCAGTACTTC.